This is a list of T cell receptor beta chains from one sample in a study of cytomegalovirus exposure and HLA in healthy donors. Here immunoSEQ multiplex PCR was the method, and the copy in TCRdb shows in-frame clones only, minus some. The data show 190,000 or so clones, around four fifths seen once. Sequenced sample: PBMCs. The receptors stem from a man in his fifties or sixties in good health and CMV-seronegative. CDR3s include the opening cysteine and the closing phenylalanine or tryptophan. Each record gives: D gene, V gene, J gene, clone size, CDR3 length, CDR3 DNA, CDR3 protein. D genes are given only for firm matches. Not every row has a clone size; where given, it reads once, few, many or a size class.

.	TRBV11-1	TRBJ2-5	.	14	TGTGCCAGCAGCTTACAGGGATTTTATGAGACCCAGTACTTC	CASSLQGFYETQYF
.	TRBV28	TRBJ2-5	.	15	TGTGCCAGCAGTTTATCACGCGGCATCAAAGAGACCCAGTACTTC	CASSLSRGIKETQYF
TRBD2	TRBV7-2	TRBJ2-5	.	17	TGTGCCAGCAGCTTAGAACTCTTTACTAGCGGGGTGGAGACCCAGTACTTC	CASSLELFTSGVETQYF
TRBD2	TRBV30	TRBJ2-2	.	16	TGTGCCTGGAGGACTTTAGCGGGTACGAACACCGGGGAGCTGTTTTTT	CAWRTLAGTNTGELFF
.	TRBV11-2	TRBJ2-2	.	15	TGTGCCAGCAGCCCCAGGACAGTGAACACCGGGGAGCTGTTTTTT	CASSPRTVNTGELFF
.	TRBV7-9	TRBJ1-3	.	17	TGTGCCAGCAGCTTAGCCCCCCAGGGGCCGAGGGGAAACACCATATATTTT	CASSLAPQGPRGNTIYF
.	TRBV18	TRBJ2-2	.	14	TGTGCCAGCTCACTTTCCAGGGACACCGGGGAGCTGTTTTTT	CASSLSRDTGELFF
TRBD1	TRBV18	TRBJ1-5	few	15	TGTGCCAGCTCACCGAACAGGGGGCAGGGGCAGCCCCAGCATTTT	CASSPNRGQGQPQHF
.	TRBV7-2	TRBJ1-4	.	15	TGTGCCAGCAGCTTAATGGACTTCACTAATGAAAAACTGTTTTTT	CASSLMDFTNEKLFF
TRBD1	TRBV18	TRBJ2-7	.	15	TGTGCCAGCTCACAAACCGGGACAGTACTTTACGAGCAGTACTTC	CASSQTGTVLYEQYF
TRBD1	TRBV7-2	TRBJ2-7	.	16	TGTGCCAGCAGCTTAGGAGGGACAGGTTACTCCTACGGGCAGTACTTC	CASSLGGTGYSYGQYF
.	TRBV19	TRBJ1-2	.	16	TGTGCCAGTAGTCCGCCCGGGGTTACAGGGAACTATGGCTACACCTTC	CASSPPGVTGNYGYTF
.	TRBV11-2	TRBJ1-1	.	15	TGTGCCAGCAGCTTAGCGGGAACCTTGAACACTGAAGCTTTCTTT	CASSLAGTLNTEAFF
.	TRBV5-4	TRBJ2-2	.	17	TGTGCCAGCAGCTTGAAAAGGACAAACTTGAACACCGGGGAGCTGTTTTTT	CASSLKRTNLNTGELFF
.	TRBV9	TRBJ2-7	.	13	TGTGCCAGCAGCGTAGAACCCCCCTACGAGCAGTACTTC	CASSVEPPYEQYF
.	TRBV5-1	TRBJ1-5	.	15	TGCGCCAGCAGCTCCGGACGGGGGGGCGATCAGCCCCAGCATTTT	CASSSGRGGDQPQHF
TRBD1	TRBV18	TRBJ2-2	.	15	TGTGCCAGCTCACCACAGGGGGCCGACACCGGGGAGCTGTTTTTT	CASSPQGADTGELFF
TRBD1	TRBV19	TRBJ2-7	.	14	TGTGCCAGTAGGGACAGGGGAGGTTCCTACGAGCAGTACTTC	CASRDRGGSYEQYF
.	TRBV6-5	TRBJ2-1	.	15	TGTGCCAGCAGTTACCTTCTCAATGGGGCCAATGAGCAGTTCTTC	CASSYLLNGANEQFF
.	TRBV9	TRBJ2-7	.	13	TGTGCCAGCTCCCGGGACAATCCCTACGAGCAGTACTTC	CASSRDNPYEQYF
.	TRBV18	TRBJ1-1	.	13	TGTGCCAGCTCATGGACAGCAGACACTGAAGCTTTCTTT	CASSWTADTEAFF
TRBD2	TRBV7-2	TRBJ2-7	.	16	TGTGCCAGCAGCTCGCCGGGACTAGCGGGAAGCTACGAGCAGTACTTC	CASSSPGLAGSYEQYF
TRBD2	TRBV5-4	TRBJ2-5	.	17	TGTGCCAGCAGCTTCCCTCCCGGGACTAGCGGAAAAGAGACCCAGTACTTC	CASSFPPGTSGKETQYF
TRBD1	TRBV2	TRBJ1-2	.	13	TGTGCCAGCATTCCTGACAGGGGCTATGGCTACACCTTC	CASIPDRGYGYTF
.	TRBV28	TRBJ2-7	few	14	TGTGCCAGCAGTTTAACTAGGGAGTCGGGCGAGCAGTACTTC	CASSLTRESGEQYF
TRBD1	TRBV5-1	TRBJ1-4	.	16	TGCGCCAGCAGCTTTTCCACGACAGGGATGAATGAAAAACTGTTTTTT	CASSFSTTGMNEKLFF
TRBD2	TRBV9	TRBJ2-1	.	16	TGTGCCAGCAGCCCCCTGGGGGGGAGCTCCTACAATGAGCAGTTCTTC	CASSPLGGSSYNEQFF
.	TRBV6-5	TRBJ1-1	.	13	TGTGCCAGCATGACAAGGGGGAACACTGAAGCTTTCTTT	CASMTRGNTEAFF
TRBD1	TRBV15	TRBJ1-4	.	14	TGTGCCACCAGCAGGGACAGGGGGCCTGAAAAACTGTTTTTT	CATSRDRGPEKLFF
.	TRBV2	TRBJ2-2	.	15	TGTGCCAGCAGAGAGCAGGGTGGAGGGACCGGGGAGCTGTTTTTT	CASREQGGGTGELFF
.	TRBV10-1	TRBJ1-1	.	14	TGCGCCAGCAGTGAGTCCGGACACCTTTCTGAAGCTTTCTTT	CASSESGHLSEAFF
TRBD2	TRBV5-6	TRBJ2-7	medium-sized	15	TGTGCCAGCAGCTCGGGACTAGCGGGAGGTTACGAGCAGTACTTC	CASSSGLAGGYEQYF
.	TRBV27	TRBJ2-3	.	13	TGTGCCAGCACCCCCAGATACACAGATACGCAGTATTTT	CASTPRYTDTQYF
.	TRBV11-2	TRBJ2-2	.	16	TGTGCCAGCAGCTTAAGTTTGGGAGGGGGCACCGGGGAGCTGTTTTTT	CASSLSLGGGTGELFF
TRBD1	TRBV6-5	TRBJ1-2	.	14	TGTGCCAGCAGACACCAGACAGGGGCCTATGGCTACACCTTC	CASRHQTGAYGYTF
TRBD1	TRBV30	TRBJ1-1	.	15	TGTGCCTGGACTTCCCAGAGGACAGGGGGGACTGAAGCTTTCTTT	CAWTSQRTGGTEAFF
.	TRBV7-7	TRBJ2-3	.	13	TGTGCTAGCAGCTTAGCAGAGGCGGATACGCAGTATTTT	CASSLAEADTQYF
.	TRBV5-1	TRBJ1-2	.	15	TGCGCCAGCAGCTCGAATGGACAGAGCAACTATGGCTACACCTTC	CASSSNGQSNYGYTF
TRBD1	TRBV2	TRBJ1-2	.	14	TGTGCCAGCAGCAACGACAGGGCAAACTATGGCTACACCTTC	CASSNDRANYGYTF
.	TRBV11-3	TRBJ2-2	.	13	TGTGCCAGCAGCTTAGATTTCGCCGGGGAGCTGTTTTTT	CASSLDFAGELFF
.	TRBV15	TRBJ2-5	.	17	TGTGCCACCAGCAGAGATCTCACGGCGGGTCTCAAAGAGACCCAGTACTTC	CATSRDLTAGLKETQYF
TRBD2	TRBV9	TRBJ2-1	.	16	TGTGCCAGCAGCGCCTTTAGCGGGAGCTCCTACAATGAGCAGTTCTTC	CASSAFSGSSYNEQFF
.	TRBV28	TRBJ1-1	.	14	TGTGCCAGCAGTTTCCCCAGATCCCTCACTGAAGCTTTCTTT	CASSFPRSLTEAFF
.	TRBV4-3	TRBJ1-1	few	13	TGCGCCAGCAGCCAAGATAGCGGCGACAAAGCTTTCTTT	CASSQDSGDKAFF
TRBD2	TRBV28	TRBJ2-1	once	14	TGTGCCAGCAGAGGACTAGCCACCTACAATGAGCAGTTCTTC	CASRGLATYNEQFF
.	TRBV28	TRBJ2-7	few	13	TGTGCCAGCAGTACACCCTCGTACTACGAGCAGTACTTC	CASSTPSYYEQYF
.	TRBV27	TRBJ2-5	few	16	TGTGCCAGCAAGATACTGTCCTCTAGGGGGCAAGAGACCCAGTACTTC	CASKILSSRGQETQYF
.	TRBV7-9	TRBJ2-1	few	14	TGTGCCAGCAGCCTGGGGGGAATCGACAATGAGCAGTTCTTC	CASSLGGIDNEQFF
.	TRBV18	TRBJ1-2	.	12	TGTGCCAGCTCCCCCGGACAGTATGGCTACACCTTC	CASSPGQYGYTF
.	TRBV5-1	TRBJ2-2	.	16	TGCGCCAGCAGCTTGGCCTCAGGGGCGAACACCGGGGAGCTGTTTTTT	CASSLASGANTGELFF
TRBD2	TRBV7-2	TRBJ2-1	.	15	TGTGCCAGCAGCTCAGTTAATAGCGGGGGGGTTAAACAGTTCTTC	CASSSVNSGGVKQFF
.	TRBV4-3	TRBJ2-7	few	15	TGCGCCAGCAGCCAAGATCCAGGCAGAACCTACGAGCAGTACTTC	CASSQDPGRTYEQYF
.	TRBV6-5	TRBJ2-2	.	16	TGTGCCAGCAGTTACTCGGGACTGACGAACACCGGGGAGCTGTTTTTT	CASSYSGLTNTGELFF
TRBD1	TRBV5-6	TRBJ1-3	.	17	TGTGCCAGCAGCTTGATCCAGGGGGTAGAGCTTGGAAACACCATATATTTT	CASSLIQGVELGNTIYF
.	TRBV7-9	TRBJ2-5	once	13	TGTGCCAGCAGCAACAGGGGAGGAGAGACCCAGTACTTC	CASSNRGGETQYF
TRBD2	TRBV7-2	TRBJ2-5	few	14	TGTGCCAGCAGCTTGGCGGGCGGGGGAGAGACCCAGTACTTC	CASSLAGGGETQYF
TRBD1	TRBV2	TRBJ2-2	.	15	TGTGCCAGCAGCGGGGGACAGGACAACACCGGGGAGCTGTTTTTT	CASSGGQDNTGELFF
TRBD1	TRBV7-2	TRBJ2-7	.	14	TGTGCCAGCAGCTTAAAGACAGGGCCCCACGAGCAGTACTTC	CASSLKTGPHEQYF
TRBD1	TRBV11-3	TRBJ2-5	.	15	TGTGCCAGCAGCCCAGGGACAGGATACCAAGAGACCCAGTACTTC	CASSPGTGYQETQYF